Detailed here is one T cell receptor (beta chain). This sample stems from a study of blood T cell repertoires in COVID-19. Data came from immunoSEQ multiplex PCR; TCRdb stores just in-frame clones and leaves some out. The sample has around 200,000 clones; about nine tenths are singletons. This CDR3 has 13 residues. Trimming cost V 7 bases and J 7 bases, with 13 bases left between them. Looked up from germline, CDR1 is WSHSY and CDR2 is SAAADI. This receptor was obtained from a man in his thirties or forties who had recovered from COVID-19. The chain joins TRBV10-2 to TRBJ1-4, with D perhaps matching TRBD1 (5 bases). The sample was PBMCs or T cells enriched from blood (not recorded which). CDR3 nucleotides: TGCGCCAGCATAGCAGGGCGGGGTGAAAAACTGTTTTTT. Translating gives CASIAGRGEKLFF.